A selection of T cell receptor beta chains follows, all from one sample in a study of identical twins. Using its own MiXCR run on the 5' RACE reads, TCRdb lists one record per CDR3 protein. The data hold 200,000 or so distinct CDR3 sequences, with around 8% observed a single time. These data were likewise used in another study, on yellow fever vaccine responses in identical twins.

Input material: memory (CD45RO+) T cells sorted from blood. All receptors derive from a woman in her late teens or twenties in good health. The CDR3 runs from the conserved cysteine through the conserved F or W. The order of the fields is D gene, V gene, J gene, clone size, CDR3 DNA, CDR3 protein. The D gene is left open where the match is weak. Clone size is shown for a subset of rows, as once, few, many or a class of expanded clone.

>TRBD2|TRBV12-3/TRBV12-4|TRBJ2-1|-
TGTGCCAGCAGTGATACTAGCGGGAGGTACAATGACCAGTTCTTC
CASSDTSGRYNDQFF
>TRBD2|TRBV6-2/TRBV6-3|TRBJ2-7|-
TGTGCCAGCAGTTACAGGGCTAGCGGAGCAGCCTACGAGCAGTACTTC
CASSYRASGAAYEQYF
>-|TRBV7-6|TRBJ2-7|-
TGTGCCAGCAGCTTAGCGGGCTCGGGGCCTCTTTCCAACGAGCAGTACTTC
CASSLAGSGPLSNEQYF
>-|TRBV6-2/TRBV6-3|TRBJ2-7|-
TGTGCCAGCAGTTACCCTCGGGACGGGTCCTACGAGCAGTACTTC
CASSYPRDGSYEQYF
>-|TRBV11-2|TRBJ2-1|many
TGTGCCAGCAGCTTTGGGAAACAAGGCGATGAGCAGTTCTTC
CASSFGKQGDEQFF
>TRBD1|TRBV6-1|TRBJ1-2|many
TGTGCCAGCAGTGTGCTTGGGACAGCAGACTATGGCTACACCTTC
CASSVLGTADYGYTF
>-|TRBV29-1|TRBJ2-1|-
TGCAGCGTGTCCTACAATGAGCAGTTCTTC
CSVSYNEQFF
>TRBD2|TRBV7-2|TRBJ2-3|many
TGTGCCAGCAGCTTAGGGCTAGCGGCTCCCGGCCCAGATACGCAGTATTTT
CASSLGLAAPGPDTQYF
>TRBD1|TRBV6-2/TRBV6-3|TRBJ1-1|many
TGTGCCAGCACCCCAGGGGGGGGGACTGAAGCTTTCTTT
CASTPGGGTEAFF
>TRBD1|TRBV28|TRBJ1-1|-
TGTGCCAGCAGCCAGCCATTACAGGGGCTGAACACTGAAGCTTTCTTT
CASSQPLQGLNTEAFF
>TRBD1|TRBV20-1|TRBJ2-7|-
TGCAGTGCTATTGAACAGGGGCGTGCGTACGAGCAGTACTTC
CSAIEQGRAYEQYF
>TRBD1|TRBV28|TRBJ1-1|-
TGTGCCAGCACCTCAGGGGGGTTCCACGGTCGAGCTTTCTTT
CASTSGGFHGRAFF
>-|TRBV10-3|TRBJ2-2|few
TGTGCCATCTCGGGGGAGCGAAGCGGGGAGCTGTTTTTT
CAISGERSGELFF
>-|TRBV25-1|TRBJ2-1|many
TGTGCCAGCAGTGCTTCTGTGGGCTTGGAGCAGTTCTTC
CASSASVGLEQFF
>-|TRBV6-4|TRBJ2-2|many
TGTGCCAGCAGCCCCAATGAGGGGAACACCGGGGAGCTGTTTTTT
CASSPNEGNTGELFF
>-|TRBV28|TRBJ2-1|-
TGTGCCAGCAGTCCCGGAGGTGGATGGGAGCAGTTCTTC
CASSPGGGWEQFF
>TRBD1|TRBV7-3|TRBJ1-1|few
TGTGCCAGCAGCAAGTCTGGACAGGGTAACACTGAAGCTTTCTTT
CASSKSGQGNTEAFF
>TRBD1|TRBV18|TRBJ2-1|-
TGTGCCAGCTCACCAAGACAGGGAGAGCAGTTCTTC
CASSPRQGEQFF
>-|TRBV20-1|TRBJ2-3|-
TGCAGTGCTAGATTGCTAGCGAGGACAGATACGCAGTATTTT
CSARLLARTDTQYF
>-|TRBV4-3|TRBJ2-5|few
TGCGCCAGCAGCCAGCGGCGCGGAGAGACCCAGTACTTC
CASSQRRGETQYF
>-|TRBV6-2/TRBV6-3|TRBJ1-1|few
TGTGCCAGCAGGGTGGCGGGGACCGGCACTGAAGCTTTCTTT
CASRVAGTGTEAFF
>-|TRBV9|TRBJ2-1|many
TGTGCCAGCAGCGCCCGTGGCTCCTACAGTGAGCAGTTCTTC
CASSARGSYSEQFF
>-|TRBV11-1|TRBJ2-7|many
TGTGCCAGCAGCATAGGGACTGGGATAGGATACGAGCAGTACTTC
CASSIGTGIGYEQYF
>-|TRBV6-2/TRBV6-3|TRBJ1-5|many
TGTGCCAGCAGTCACGACAGCCATAGCAATCAGCCCCAGCATTTT
CASSHDSHSNQPQHF
>-|TRBV10-3|TRBJ2-3|-
TGTGCCATCACTCCAGGGGGCACAGATACGCAGTATTTT
CAITPGGTDTQYF
>TRBD2|TRBV6-2/TRBV6-3|TRBJ2-1|-
TGTGCCAGCAGGCCCGGGAGGGCGGGTAGCTGGAGCTCCTACAATGAGCAGTTCTTC
CASRPGRAGSWSSYNEQFF
>TRBD2|TRBV19|TRBJ2-1|-
TGTGCCAGTAGTATAATGAGCGGGAGCTCCTACAATGAGCAGTTCTTC
CASSIMSGSSYNEQFF
>-|TRBV6-5|TRBJ2-1|many
TGTGCCAGCAGTTACGGGGGGCTCTCAAACAATGAGCAGTTCTTC
CASSYGGLSNNEQFF
>-|TRBV4-3|TRBJ2-3|many
TGCGCCAGCAGCCAAGATGTGGTAGGGAGAGATACGCAGTATTTT
CASSQDVVGRDTQYF
>TRBD1|TRBV7-9|TRBJ2-5|-
TGTGCCAGCAGTAGGGACAGAAACCAAGAGACCCAGTACTTC
CASSRDRNQETQYF
>-|TRBV12-3/TRBV12-4|TRBJ1-2|many
TGTGCCAGCAGCGGGACGGTTAACTATGGCTACACCTTC
CASSGTVNYGYTF
>-|TRBV15|TRBJ2-1|many
TGTGCCACCAGCAGAGATCGGGCGGGGTACAATGAGCAGTTCTTC
CATSRDRAGYNEQFF
>-|TRBV10-3|TRBJ1-1|-
TGTGCCATCAGTGAGGGCAGGGATGAAGCTTTCTTT
CAISEGRDEAFF
>TRBD2|TRBV7-2|TRBJ2-7|-
TGTGCCAGCAGCTGGCTAGCGGGGGGGCCCTCCTACGAGCAGTACTTC
CASSWLAGGPSYEQYF
>TRBD2|TRBV29-1|TRBJ2-3|-
TGCAGCGTTCTTCCGACTAGCGGGGGGGAAGATACGCAGTATTTT
CSVLPTSGGEDTQYF
>-|TRBV4-1|TRBJ1-4|-
TGCGCCAGCAGCCAAGATATAAAGAGGACGCTTGCAACTAATGAAAAACTGTTTTTT
CASSQDIKRTLATNEKLFF
>TRBD1|TRBV12-3/TRBV12-4|TRBJ2-7|many
TGTGCCAGCAGTGCTCGGGACAGCTCCTACGAGCAGTACTTC
CASSARDSSYEQYF
>-|TRBV3-1|TRBJ1-6|-
TGTGCCAGCAGCCAAGATGGGTTTAATTCACCCCTCCACTTT
CASSQDGFNSPLHF
>-|TRBV5-1|TRBJ1-1|many
TGCGCCAGCACCAGGGAGAGCAGGGGAACTGAAGCTTTCTTT
CASTRESRGTEAFF
>TRBD2|TRBV4-1|TRBJ2-7|-
TGCGCCAGCAGCCGGTCCGCGGGGGGGACGTACGAGCAGTACTTC
CASSRSAGGTYEQYF
>-|TRBV3-1|TRBJ1-2|many
TGTGCCAGCAGCCAAGATGGACGGGTGGATGGCTACACCTTC
CASSQDGRVDGYTF
>-|TRBV12-3/TRBV12-4|TRBJ1-5|many
TGTGCCAGCAGTTTAGTGGGGTCAGCCCAGCATTTT
CASSLVGSAQHF
>-|TRBV28|TRBJ2-5|few
TGTGCCAGCATGGCCCAGCGGCCCCGGGAAGAGACCCAGTACTTC
CASMAQRPREETQYF
>-|TRBV5-1|TRBJ2-1|few
TGCGCCAGCTGGAGGGGGGGCGCGGACAATGAGCAGTTCTTC
CASWRGGADNEQFF
>TRBD1|TRBV15|TRBJ1-6|few
TGTGCCACCAGCCGTCGTAGTACAGGGGATTCACCCCTCCACTTT
CATSRRSTGDSPLHF
>-|TRBV6-1|TRBJ2-1|few
TGTGCCAGCAGCTCCCCGTCTAGCAGCAATGAGCAGTTCTTC
CASSSPSSSNEQFF
>-|TRBV20-1|TRBJ2-3|many
TGCAGTGCTAGAGACGGACGGAAGGGGACAGATACGCAGTATTTT
CSARDGRKGTDTQYF
>TRBD2|TRBV4-3|TRBJ2-7|-
TGCGCCAGCAGCCGATTAGCGGGAGGGGACCCCTACGAGCAGTACTTC
CASSRLAGGDPYEQYF
>TRBD1|TRBV20-1|TRBJ1-4|few
TGCAGTGCCAAAACCGGGACAGGGAATGAAAAACTGTTTTTT
CSAKTGTGNEKLFF
>TRBD1|TRBV4-2|TRBJ2-5|few
TGTGCCAGCAGCCAGGACTGGACAGGGGGCACTGAGACCCAGTACTTC
CASSQDWTGGTETQYF
>-|TRBV4-2|TRBJ1-5|many
TGTGCCAGCAGCCCGACACAGGTTAGCAATCAGCCCCAGCATTTT
CASSPTQVSNQPQHF
>TRBD2|TRBV29-1|TRBJ2-3|many
TGCAGCGTCCTCAGCGGGACTAGCACAGATACGCAGTATTTT
CSVLSGTSTDTQYF
>TRBD2|TRBV3-1|TRBJ2-7|few
TGTGCCAGCAGCCTGACTTCTAGCGGGGGTTTCCACGAGCAGTACTTC
CASSLTSSGGFHEQYF